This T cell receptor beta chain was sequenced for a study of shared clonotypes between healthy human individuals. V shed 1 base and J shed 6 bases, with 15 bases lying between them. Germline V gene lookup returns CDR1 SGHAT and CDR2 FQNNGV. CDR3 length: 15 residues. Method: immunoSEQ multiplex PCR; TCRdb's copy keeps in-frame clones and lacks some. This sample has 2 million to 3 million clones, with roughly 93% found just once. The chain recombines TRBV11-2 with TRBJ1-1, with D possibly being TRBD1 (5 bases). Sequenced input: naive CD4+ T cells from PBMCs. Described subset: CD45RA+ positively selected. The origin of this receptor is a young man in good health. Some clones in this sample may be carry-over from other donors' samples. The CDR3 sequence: CASSLAGLGVSEAFF. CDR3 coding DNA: TGTGCCAGCAGCTTAGCAGGGTTGGGAGTCTCTGAAGCTTTCTTT.